The clone carrying this T cell receptor (beta chain) was found many times. One entry per CDR3 protein, called by TCRdb with MiXCR from the 5' RACE reads. Of 300,000 to 400,000 distinct CDR3 sequences in the sample, over 25% were seen once. The data originate from a study of identical twins' blood T cells. The CDR3 covers 14 residues. CDR1 and CDR2 (germline): SNHLY, FYNNEI. V was clipped by 6 bases and J by 0 bases, with 8 bases between them. This receptor was obtained from a woman between 18 and 50 years old in good health. V gene TRBV2 combines with J gene TRBJ2-2; no firm D call. Sequencing input: PBMCs. This CDR3 is CASRTSANTGELFF. The CDR3 coding sequence is TGTGCCAGCAGGACAAGCGCGAACACCGGGGAGCTGTTTTTT. The full variable domain, in which reference TRBV2 and TRBJ2-2 provide the parts outside the CDR3, is EPEVTQTPSHQVTQMGQEVILRCVPISNHLYFYWYRQILGQKVEFLVSFYNNEISEKSEIFDDQFSVERPDGSNFTLKIRSTKLEDSAMYFCASRTSANTGELFFGEGSRLTVL.